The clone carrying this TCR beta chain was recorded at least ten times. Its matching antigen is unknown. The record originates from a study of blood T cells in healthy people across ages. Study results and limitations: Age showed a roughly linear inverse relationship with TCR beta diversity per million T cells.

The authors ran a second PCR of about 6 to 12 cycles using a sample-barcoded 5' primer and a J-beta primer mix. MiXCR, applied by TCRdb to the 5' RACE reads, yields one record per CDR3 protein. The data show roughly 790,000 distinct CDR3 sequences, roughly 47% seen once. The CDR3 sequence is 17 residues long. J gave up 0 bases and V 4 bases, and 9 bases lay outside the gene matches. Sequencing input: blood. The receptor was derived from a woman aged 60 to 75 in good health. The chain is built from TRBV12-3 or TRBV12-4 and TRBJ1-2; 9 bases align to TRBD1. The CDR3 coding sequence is TGTGCCAGCAGTTCTCGGACAGGGGATCTTACTAACTATGGCTACACCTTC. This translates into CASSSRTGDLTNYGYTF.